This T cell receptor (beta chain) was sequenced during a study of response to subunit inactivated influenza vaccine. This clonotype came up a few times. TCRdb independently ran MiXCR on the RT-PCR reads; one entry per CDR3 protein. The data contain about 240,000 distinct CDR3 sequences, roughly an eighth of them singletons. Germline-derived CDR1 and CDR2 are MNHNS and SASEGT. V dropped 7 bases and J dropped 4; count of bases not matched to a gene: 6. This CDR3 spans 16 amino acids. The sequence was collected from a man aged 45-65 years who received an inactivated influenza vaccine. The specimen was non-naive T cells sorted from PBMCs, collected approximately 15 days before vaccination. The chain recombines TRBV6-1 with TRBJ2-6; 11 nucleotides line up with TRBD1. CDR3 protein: CASTGQGALGANVLTF. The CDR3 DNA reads TGTGCCAGCACTGGACAGGGGGCCTTGGGGGCCAACGTCCTGACTTTC.